This is a list of T cell receptor beta chains from one sample in a study of radiation and T cells in renal cell carcinoma. The repertoire was sequenced with immunoSEQ multiplex PCR; TCRdb's copy has only in-frame clones and lacks some. The table shows 100,000 to 150,000 clones, with around 80% occurring only once. Sequenced here: blood, sampled from a patient whose treatment included radiotherapy and nephrectomy. The receptors here all came from a woman aged 60-75 years with renal cell carcinoma. CDR3s include the opening cysteine and the closing phenylalanine or tryptophan. The order of the fields is V gene, J gene, CDR3 length, D gene, CDR3 protein, CDR3 DNA. D genes are given only for firm matches.

V: TRBV10-3; J: TRBJ2-7; length: 11; D: NA; CDR3: CAIKGGNEQYF; DNA: TGTGCCATCAAGGGCGGAAACGAGCAGTACTTC
V: TRBV4-1; J: TRBJ2-7; length: 14; D: TRBD2; CDR3: CASRREIFSYEQYF; DNA: TGCGCCAGCAGGCGGGAGATCTTCTCCTACGAGCAGTACTTC
V: TRBV7-2; J: TRBJ1-1; length: 14; D: NA; CDR3: CASSWGGLNTEAFF; DNA: TGTGCCAGCAGCTGGGGAGGCTTGAACACTGAAGCTTTCTTT
V: TRBV18; J: TRBJ1-3; length: 15; D: NA; CDR3: CASSPNGRSGNTIYF; DNA: TGTGCCAGCTCTCCTAACGGGAGGTCCGGAAACACCATATATTTT
V: TRBV4-3; J: TRBJ1-2; length: 19; D: TRBD1; CDR3: CASSQAFSGTGSKRYGYTF; DNA: TGCGCCAGCAGCCAGGCCTTTTCCGGGACAGGGAGTAAAAGATATGGCTACACCTTC
V: TRBV9; J: TRBJ1-2; length: 15; D: NA; CDR3: CASSYGTGSNYGYTF; DNA: TGTGCCAGCAGCTACGGTACAGGCTCTAACTATGGCTACACCTTC
V: TRBV5-5; J: TRBJ1-4; length: 15; D: NA; CDR3: CASSNHGRGDEKLFF; DNA: TGTGCCAGCAGCAACCACGGGAGAGGAGATGAAAAACTGTTTTTT
V: TRBV10-1; J: TRBJ1-2; length: 14; D: NA; CDR3: CASSEGPGNYGYTF; DNA: TGCGCCAGCAGTGAGGGGCCAGGGAATTACGGCTACACCTTC
V: TRBV7-2; J: TRBJ2-7; length: 15; D: NA; CDR3: CASSLDRRVRYEQYF; DNA: TGTGCCAGCAGCTTAGATCGCAGGGTGCGGTACGAGCAGTACTTC
V: TRBV5-6; J: TRBJ2-7; length: 16; D: TRBD1; CDR3: CASKVFRGQGAGEQYF; DNA: TGTGCCAGCAAAGTCTTTCGCGGACAGGGGGCAGGGGAGCAGTACTTC